The T cell receptor (beta chain) described here comes from a study of blood T cell repertoires in COVID-19. Study as a whole: Italy, Spain and the United States were the sources of the convalescent and acute COVID-19 samples. PBMCs, B-cell-depleted T cells, or T cells were the source of the cDNA or gDNA that made up the material.

Patients from Seattle were sampled longitudinally, starting during active infection. This clone was picked up one time. The repertoire was sequenced with immunoSEQ multiplex PCR; TCRdb's copy has only in-frame clones and lacks some. This table holds 200,000 to 250,000 clones, about 81% found once. The TCR was taken from a woman aged 80 or over with COVID-19, enrolled during active disease. The sequenced sample consisted of peripheral blood.

The CDR3, as DNA: TGTGCCAGCAGCCCCGTCGTCGGGGGGGCTGCTGGCTACACCTTC. Amino acid sequence: CASSPVVGGAAGYTF. V gene TRBV3-1 (or the pseudogene TRBV3-2) combines with J gene TRBJ1-2; possible D gene TRBD1, 6 bases. V lost 4 bases, J lost 7 bases, and 19 bases lay in between. Germline CDR1 LGHDT, CDR2 YNNKEL (reference sequence). The CDR3 covers 15 residues.